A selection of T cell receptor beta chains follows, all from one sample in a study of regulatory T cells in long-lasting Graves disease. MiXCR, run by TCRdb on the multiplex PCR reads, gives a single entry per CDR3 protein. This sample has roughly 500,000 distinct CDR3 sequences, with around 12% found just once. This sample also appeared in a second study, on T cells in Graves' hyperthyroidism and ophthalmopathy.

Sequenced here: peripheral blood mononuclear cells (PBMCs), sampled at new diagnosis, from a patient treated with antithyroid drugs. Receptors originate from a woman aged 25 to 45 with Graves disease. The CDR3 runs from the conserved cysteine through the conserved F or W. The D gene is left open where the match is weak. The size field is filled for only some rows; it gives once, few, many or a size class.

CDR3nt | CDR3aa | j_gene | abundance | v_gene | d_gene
TGTGCCTGGGGGACCGGAAACTCTGGGGCCAACGTCCTGACTTTC | CAWGTGNSGANVLTF | TRBJ2-6 | many | TRBV30 | -
TGTGCCAGCAGCCCCAACTACAGCTACGAGCAGTACTTC | CASSPNYSYEQYF | TRBJ2-7 | - | TRBV28 | -
TGTGCCAGCTCGGCGGATCGCCGCAGCTATGGCTACACCTTC | CASSADRRSYGYTF | TRBJ1-2 | many | TRBV2 | -
TGCGCCAGCAGCGGATTCCCCCGCACGCCTAACTATGGCTACACCTTC | CASSGFPRTPNYGYTF | TRBJ1-2 | few | TRBV4-1 | -
TGCAGTGCTAGAGTTGGAGGGAGCGGGGCAGGGGAGCTGTTTTTT | CSARVGGSGAGELFF | TRBJ2-2 | - | TRBV20-1 | TRBD2
TGTGCCAGCAGGAAGGATTACCGGACCCGTGAAGCTTTCTTT | CASRKDYRTREAFF | TRBJ1-1 | many | TRBV6-1 | -
TGTGCCAGTAGTCGTTTACAGGGCGACGAGCAGTACTTC | CASSRLQGDEQYF | TRBJ2-7 | few | TRBV19 | -
TGCGCCAGCAGACCCCCCCTGAACACTGAAGCTTTCTTT | CASRPPLNTEAFF | TRBJ1-1 | many | TRBV10-2 | -
TGTGCCAGCCGCCCGGGAGTAGGTTTCGAGCAGTACTTC | CASRPGVGFEQYF | TRBJ2-7 | - | TRBV11-2 | -
TGCAGTGCGCAACCGGGACAGTTGGTCTATGGCTACACCTTC | CSAQPGQLVYGYTF | TRBJ1-2 | many | TRBV20-1 | TRBD1
TGTGCCAGCAGGGAGGGGGTGGGTGGCTATGGCTACACCTTC | CASREGVGGYGYTF | TRBJ1-2 | - | TRBV2 | -
TGTGCCAGCACAACACAGGGGGCCCATCAGCCCCAGCATTTT | CASTTQGAHQPQHF | TRBJ1-5 | many | TRBV2 | TRBD1
TGCGCCAGCAGCCAAGATGGAACGAATGAGCAGTTCTTC | CASSQDGTNEQFF | TRBJ2-1 | - | TRBV4-3 | -
TGTGCCAGCAGCCCAACTGCTAGCTCCTACAATGAGCAGTTCTTC | CASSPTASSYNEQFF | TRBJ2-1 | many | TRBV3-1 | -
TGTGCCAGCAGCCCGCGACAGGTTTCACCCCTCCACTTT | CASSPRQVSPLHF | TRBJ1-6 | many | TRBV7-9 | -
TGTGCCAGCAGTTTAGAGGGGACTCACAATGAGCAGTTCTTC | CASSLEGTHNEQFF | TRBJ2-1 | many | TRBV28 | -
TGTGCCAGCAGCCGGGGGATCTCAGCTACTGAAGCTTTCTTT | CASSRGISATEAFF | TRBJ1-1 | many | TRBV7-2 | -
TGTGCCAGCAGCTTTAGCCCCCCAGATACGCAGTATTTT | CASSFSPPDTQYF | TRBJ2-3 | many | TRBV11-1 | -
TGCAGCGTCGGACCCGCCTATGAGCAGTTCTTC | CSVGPAYEQFF | TRBJ2-1 | - | TRBV29-1 | -
TGTGCCAGCGCGAGTGGGACTAGCGGGAGGGCCGCCCTACGCCAAGTAGCTTTCTTT | CASASGTSGRAALRQVAFF | TRBJ1-1 | - | TRBV28 | -
TGTGCCAGCAGTCAGTCCGGGACAGGGGGCAATGAGCAGTTCTTC | CASSQSGTGGNEQFF | TRBJ2-1 | - | TRBV25-1 | TRBD1
TGTGCCTGGAGTGGATACAGGGCGGGCGGGGAGCTGTTTTTT | CAWSGYRAGGELFF | TRBJ2-2 | many | TRBV30 | -
TGTGCCAGCAGTGCGCCAGGAGGTCAGCCCCAGCATTTT | CASSAPGGQPQHF | TRBJ1-5 | many | TRBV12-3/TRBV12-4 | -
TGTGCCAGCAGTTTTGCGGGAGTGGGAGAGCAGTACTTC | CASSFAGVGEQYF | TRBJ2-7 | few | TRBV12-3/TRBV12-4 | TRBD2
TGTGCCAGCAGTAAGAAGACAGGGACTGGGGCCAACGTCCTGACTTTC | CASSKKTGTGANVLTF | TRBJ2-6 | - | TRBV6-1 | TRBD1
TGCAGTGCTAGAGATGGTGTCTCAGGTCGGAGGACTGAAGCTTTCTTT | CSARDGVSGRRTEAFF | TRBJ1-1 | many | TRBV20-1 | -
TGCAGTGCTAGATCCCCCTCGGTAGCTAATGAAAAACTGTTTTTT | CSARSPSVANEKLFF | TRBJ1-4 | few | TRBV20-1 | -
TGTGCCAGCAGCTTAACGGGGAGCCATGAGCAGTTCTTC | CASSLTGSHEQFF | TRBJ2-1 | many | TRBV7-3 | -
TGTGCCAGCAGCCCTCCCGGGACGGTGGAAAAACTGTTTTTT | CASSPPGTVEKLFF | TRBJ1-4 | - | TRBV4-2 | -
TGCAGTGCTAGGGAAGGGACAGTGTATTCCTACGAGCAGTACTTC | CSAREGTVYSYEQYF | TRBJ2-7 | few | TRBV20-1 | TRBD1
TGTGCCAGCAGTATCGGACTAGCGGCCTCCTACGAGCAGTACTTC | CASSIGLAASYEQYF | TRBJ2-7 | many | TRBV28 | TRBD2
TGTGCCAGCTCACGTACGGCGGGTTCCACAGATACGCAGTATTTT | CASSRTAGSTDTQYF | TRBJ2-3 | many | TRBV18 | -
TGTGCCAGCAGTTTACGGGGAGTTACGCGCGGCTACACCTTC | CASSLRGVTRGYTF | TRBJ1-2 | once | TRBV28 | -
TGCGCCAGCAGTTACGGGACAGGGGTGGATGAAGCTTTCTTT | CASSYGTGVDEAFF | TRBJ1-1 | many | TRBV10-2 | TRBD1
TGTGCCAGCAGCTCGCCCTTAGGGGGACGGGGGTACGAGCAGTACTTC | CASSSPLGGRGYEQYF | TRBJ2-7 | many | TRBV7-9 | -
TGTGCCAGTAGTATGGTCGGCTGGGCTAGCGGGATTGGCGAGCAGTACTTC | CASSMVGWASGIGEQYF | TRBJ2-7 | many | TRBV19 | TRBD2
TGTGCCACCAGCGGAATAGATGGGGCCAAAAACATTCAGTACTTC | CATSGIDGAKNIQYF | TRBJ2-4 | many | TRBV15 | -
TGTGCCAGTAGGCCGGGACAGGGCCTTGCTGGGGCCAACGTCCTGACTTTC | CASRPGQGLAGANVLTF | TRBJ2-6 | many | TRBV19 | TRBD1
TGTGCCAGCAGTTCCCTATCCGATGAGCAGTTCTTC | CASSSLSDEQFF | TRBJ2-1 | many | TRBV27 | -
TGTGCCAGCAGACTAATCTCAACCGGGGAGCTGTTTTTT | CASRLISTGELFF | TRBJ2-2 | many | TRBV12-3/TRBV12-4 | -
TGTGCCAGCGGAGAAACAGGGGGCCGTACTGAAGCTTTCTTT | CASGETGGRTEAFF | TRBJ1-1 | - | TRBV2 | TRBD1
TGTGCCAGCAGTAACCGGGACAGGGAAACAGATACGCAGTATTTT | CASSNRDRETDTQYF | TRBJ2-3 | few | TRBV6-1 | TRBD1
TGTGCCAGCAGTTGGTCTAGAAGGGGGCTCTATTCCGAGCAGTACTTC | CASSWSRRGLYSEQYF | TRBJ2-7 | many | TRBV28 | TRBD1
TGCGCCAGCAGCGGAGGACTAGCGGGACGCAATGAGCAGTTCTTC | CASSGGLAGRNEQFF | TRBJ2-1 | many | TRBV5-1 | TRBD2
TGCAGCGTTGAAGGGCTAGGGGACCCTTCTGGAAACACCATATATTTT | CSVEGLGDPSGNTIYF | TRBJ1-3 | many | TRBV29-1 | -
TGTGCCAGCAAAACCGGGCTAGCGGGAGAGAATGAGCAGTTCTTC | CASKTGLAGENEQFF | TRBJ2-1 | few | TRBV6-1 | TRBD2
TGTGCCAGCACGGAGAGACAGGGTCCCTTATCCTACCAAGAGACCCAGTACTTC | CASTERQGPLSYQETQYF | TRBJ2-5 | - | TRBV2 | TRBD1
TGTGCCAGCAGCCAAAGGGGGTACGGAGCGGGACCCACAGATACGCAGTATTTT | CASSQRGYGAGPTDTQYF | TRBJ2-3 | few | TRBV6-1 | -